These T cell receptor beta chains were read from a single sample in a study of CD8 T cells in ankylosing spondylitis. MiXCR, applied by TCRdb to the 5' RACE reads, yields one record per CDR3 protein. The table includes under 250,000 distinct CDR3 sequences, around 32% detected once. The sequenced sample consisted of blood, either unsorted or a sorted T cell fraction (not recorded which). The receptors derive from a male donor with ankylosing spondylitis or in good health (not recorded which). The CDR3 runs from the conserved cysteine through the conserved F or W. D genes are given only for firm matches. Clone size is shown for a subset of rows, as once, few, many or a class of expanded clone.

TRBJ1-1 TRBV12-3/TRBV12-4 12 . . CASSPWESEAFF TGTGCCAGCAGTCCCTGGGAATCTGAAGCTTTCTTT
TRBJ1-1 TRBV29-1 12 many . CSVYRANTEAFF TGCAGCGTGTACCGGGCGAACACTGAAGCTTTCTTT
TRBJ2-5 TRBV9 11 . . CARTKGETQYF TGTGCCAGAACTAAAGGGGAGACCCAGTACTTC
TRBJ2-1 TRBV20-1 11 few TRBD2 CSARGSGGQLF TGCAGTGCTAGAGGTAGCGGGGGACAGCTCTTC
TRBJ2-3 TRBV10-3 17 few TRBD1 CAISSPGGTGAIDTQYF TGTGCCATCAGCTCCCCCGGGGGGACAGGGGCTATTGATACGCAGTATTTT
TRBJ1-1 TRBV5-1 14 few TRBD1 CASSPGQGITEAFF TGCGCCAGCAGCCCCGGACAGGGAATCACTGAAGCTTTCTTT
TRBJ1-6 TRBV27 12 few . CASSLANSPLHF TGTGCCAGCAGTTTAGCCAATTCACCCCTCCACTTT
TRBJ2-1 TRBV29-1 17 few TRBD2 CSVEAGTSFSSYNEQFF TGCAGCGTTGAAGCAGGGACTAGTTTTTCCTCCTACAATGAGCAGTTCTTC
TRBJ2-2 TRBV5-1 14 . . CASSTGTETGELFF TGCGCCAGCAGTACCGGGACTGAGACCGGGGAGCTGTTTTTT
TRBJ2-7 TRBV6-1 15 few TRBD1 CASSDWTGRAYEQYF TGTGCCAGCAGTGACTGGACAGGGCGAGCCTACGAGCAGTACTTC
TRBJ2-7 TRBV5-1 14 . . CASSLEQGGYEQYF TGCGCCAGCAGCTTGGAACAGGGAGGTTACGAGCAGTACTTC
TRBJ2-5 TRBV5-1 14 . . CASSPGTASGTQYF TGCGCCAGCAGCCCCGGGACTGCTTCGGGGACCCAGTACTTC
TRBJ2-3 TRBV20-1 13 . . CSARDWGSSTQYF TGCAGTGCTAGAGATTGGGGGTCAAGTACGCAGTATTTT
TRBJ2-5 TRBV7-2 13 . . CASSSSGREAQYF TGTGCCAGCAGCTCCTCGGGGCGAGAGGCCCAGTACTTC
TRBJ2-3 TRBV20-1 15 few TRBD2 CSAPPGGGYGDTQYF TGCAGTGCTCCCCCCGGCGGGGGATATGGAGATACGCAGTATTTT
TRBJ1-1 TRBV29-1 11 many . CSGSANTEAFF TGCAGCGGGTCCGCCAACACTGAAGCTTTCTTT
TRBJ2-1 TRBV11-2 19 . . CASRTRIWGFRGRDNEQFF TGTGCCAGCAGGACCAGAATTTGGGGTTTCAGGGGTCGGGACAATGAGCAGTTCTTC
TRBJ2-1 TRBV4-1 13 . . CASSQVLLNEQFF TGCGCCAGCAGCCAAGTACTGTTAAATGAGCAGTTCTTC
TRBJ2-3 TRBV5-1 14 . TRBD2 CASSERGLPDTQYF TGCGCCAGCAGCGAGCGGGGGCTCCCCGATACGCAGTATTTT
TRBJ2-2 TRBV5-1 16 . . CTSSLERSGPTGELFF TGCACCAGCAGCTTGGAGCGGTCGGGCCCTACCGGGGAGCTGTTTTTT
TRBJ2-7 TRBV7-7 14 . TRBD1 CASSPGTGKNEQYF TGTGCTAGCAGCCCAGGGACAGGGAAAAACGAGCAGTACTTC
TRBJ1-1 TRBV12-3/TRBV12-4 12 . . CASSFGGNEAFF TGTGCCAGCAGTTTTGGCGGAAATGAAGCTTTCTTT
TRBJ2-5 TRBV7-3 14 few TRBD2 CASGAGGLGETQYF TGTGCCAGCGGGGCGGGGGGGCTCGGAGAGACCCAGTACTTC
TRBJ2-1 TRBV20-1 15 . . CSANKGYDSYNEQFF TGCAGTGCAAATAAGGGCTACGACTCCTACAATGAGCAGTTCTTC
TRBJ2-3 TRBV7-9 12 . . CASSSLPVTQYF TGTGCCAGCAGCTCCCTACCTGTTACGCAGTATTTT
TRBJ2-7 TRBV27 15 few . CASSLVGNLRDEQYF TGTGCCAGCAGTTTAGTAGGGAATCTACGCGACGAGCAGTACTTC
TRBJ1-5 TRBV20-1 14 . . CSARDWPVSRAQHF TGCAGTGCTAGAGATTGGCCGGTATCGAGGGCCCAGCATTTT
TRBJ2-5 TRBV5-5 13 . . CASSWGPEETQYF TGTGCCAGCAGCTGGGGACCGGAGGAGACCCAGTACTTC